Below, 3 T cell receptor beta chains from the same sample are listed, as sequenced in a study of Graves' ophthalmopathy and Graves' hyperthyroidism. Scientists amplified the TCR beta CDR3 regions from RNA transcripts. RT-PCR was first run with HTBI primers, then multiplex PCR in a second round. One entry per CDR3 protein, called by TCRdb with MiXCR from the multiplex PCR reads. Of about 1.2 million distinct CDR3 sequences in the sample, roughly two fifths are singletons; the top ten hold over 8.5%. The sequencing sample was made of peripheral blood or thyroid tissue (not recorded which). These receptors came from an adult man with Graves' hyperthyroidism.

The chain recombines TRBV29-1 with TRBJ2-5; D not resolved. The CDR3 totals 10 residues. The V and J ends lost 8 bases and 7 bases respectively, with 11 bases between them. Germline V gives CDR1 SQVTM, CDR2 ANQGSEA. The CDR3, as DNA: TGCAGCCCTCCCGACGGGACCCAGTACTTC. Amino acids: CSPPDGTQYF.

This clonotype was seen a few times. The V gene is TRBV27, the J gene TRBJ2-5, with D tentatively TRBD1 (6 bases). The CDR3 is made up of 14 amino acids. Germline V gene sequence: CDR1 MNHEY, CDR2 SMNVEV (reference sequence). With 2 bases removed from V and 7 bases from J, the gap between germline ends came to 14 bases. The chain's CDR3 is CASSLHRTVGTQYF. For the CDR3, the DNA is TGTGCCAGCAGTTTACACAGGACAGTAGGGACCCAGTACTTC.

The gene calls are TRBV2 and TRBJ2-7; 9 positions agree with TRBD1. The CDR3 totals 13 residues. Germline V gene data show CDR1 as SNHLY and CDR2 as FYNNEI. J gave up 5 bases and V 8 bases, and 7 bases lay outside the gene matches. The CDR3 loop is CASEGQGNHEQYF. CDR3 DNA sequence: TGTGCCAGCGAAGGACAGGGGAACCACGAGCAGTACTTC.